This T cell receptor beta chain was profiled in a study of control samples from healthy donors and cancer patients. TCRdb's table, derived via immunoSEQ multiplex PCR, lists solely in-frame clones and lacks some. This table has about 130,000 clones, roughly 94% appearing once. Germline V gives CDR1 MGHRA, CDR2 YSYEKL. Unmatched junction bases numbered 14, after V lost 1 base and J lost 6 bases. The CDR3 spans 18 residues. Sequencing was done on a sample of PBMCs. The gene calls are TRBV4-1 and TRBJ1-4; 7 bases are a match to TRBD1. The sequence came from a man aged 55 to 70 with colorectal cancer. CDR3 sequence (DNA): TGCGCCAGCAGCCAAGCCGACACAGGGGTGGGGAGTTATGAAAAACTGTTTTTT. Translation gives CASSQADTGVGSYEKLFF.